Listed below are T cell receptor beta chains from one sample, sequenced in a study of identical twins. TCRdb used MiXCR to reprocess the 5' RACE reads, holding one entry per CDR3 protein. The repertoire holds 200,000 to 250,000 distinct CDR3 sequences, around 6.6% seen once, with 3.5% to 4% in the top ten. These data also featured in a second study, about yellow fever vaccine responses in identical twins.

The material sequenced was memory (CD45RO+) T cells sorted from blood. The receptors here all came from a woman aged 18 to 35 in good health. The CDR3 runs from the conserved cysteine through the conserved F or W. A D gene is named only where the DNA matches it firmly. The size field is filled for only some rows; it gives once, few, many or a size class.

>TRBJ2-3|NA|TRBV7-2|NA
TGTGCCAGCGGCCCTGGGGACCTGGGCACAGATACGCAGTATTTT
CASGPGDLGTDTQYF
>TRBJ1-1|NA|TRBV20-1|NA
TGCAGTGCTAGAGAGAGTTTTTGGGTGTTGAACACTGAAGCTTTCTTT
CSARESFWVLNTEAFF
>TRBJ2-1|TRBD2|TRBV7-7|NA
TGTGCCAGCAGCCCTGGACTAGTAAACAATGAGCAGTTCTTC
CASSPGLVNNEQFF
>TRBJ1-3|TRBD1|TRBV11-2|few
TGTGCCAGCAGGCCCGGTCCGGGGACAGCGACCCTCTCTGGAAACACCATATATTTT
CASRPGPGTATLSGNTIYF
>TRBJ2-2|NA|TRBV6-4|many
TGTGCCAGCAGTGAAGGGAACACCGGGGAGCTGTTTTTT
CASSEGNTGELFF
>TRBJ2-5|NA|TRBV15|NA
TGTGCCACCAGCAGAGACAGTGAAGAGACCCAGTACTTC
CATSRDSEETQYF
>TRBJ2-2|TRBD2|TRBV6-4|NA
TGTGCCAGCAGTGACTCGAGCACTAGCGGGATAACCGGGGAGCTGTTTTTT
CASSDSSTSGITGELFF
>TRBJ2-2|TRBD1|TRBV6-1|few
TGTGCCAGCAGGATGGGACAGAACCTAAACACCGGGGAGCTGTTTTTT
CASRMGQNLNTGELFF
>TRBJ1-1|NA|TRBV11-3|NA
TGTGCCAGCAGCTTCTTAGGACCGTCGAACACTGAAGCTTTCTTT
CASSFLGPSNTEAFF
>TRBJ2-1|TRBD2|TRBV9|few
TGTGCCAGCAGCGCGGTTTCTACTAGCGTATATGAGCAGTTCTTC
CASSAVSTSVYEQFF
>TRBJ1-5|NA|TRBV7-2|few
TGTGCCAGCAGCTTAGTTTTTTCCGGGGTTGGCAATCAGCCCCAGCATTTT
CASSLVFSGVGNQPQHF